This T cell receptor beta chain was found in a study of vaccination effects on CD4 cells after COVID-19. For the study at large: Each participant was administered two doses of either the BNT162b2 or the mRNA-1273 vaccine.

Concerning this clone itself: What it recognizes is unknown.

CDR3 size: 14 residues. Germline loops: CDR1 SGHNT, CDR2 YYREEE (reference sequence). After removal of 0 bases from V and 7 bases from J, the junction contained 5 bases not matched to a gene. TCRdb's table, derived via immunoSEQ multiplex PCR, lists solely in-frame clones and lacks some. The sample carries about 20,000 clones, 70% recorded once. Antigen-specific CD4+ T cells expanded by the ViraFEST assay with viral peptide pools were then sequenced. Upon completion of more than 9 days in culture, CD4+ T cells were isolated. Days 3 and 7 were when half the medium was replaced with IL-2 medium. The input for sequencing was CD4+ T cells from PBMCs cultured with HCoV-229E spike peptides, taken before COVID-19 vaccination. The receptor comes from a human donor who received a COVID-19 vaccine. The chain joins TRBV5-4 to TRBJ1-2; TRBD1 aligns across 8 bases. CDR3 coding DNA: TGTGCCAGCAGCTTGGATCCGGGACAGGCTGGCTACACCTTC. Encoded protein: CASSLDPGQAGYTF.